The 5 T cell receptor beta chains in this list originate from one sample, sequenced in a study of cytomegalovirus exposure and HLA in healthy donors. PCR primers comprised 60 Vbeta and 13 Jbeta primers. The assay was immunoSEQ multiplex PCR, and TCRdb's table has in-frame clones only and misses some. The top ten hold about 1.8% of the sample, which has more than 95,000 clones, over 65% seen once. The specimen sequenced was PBMCs. These receptors originate from a man aged 18-30 years in good health and CMV-seronegative.

The V call is TRBV28, the J call TRBJ2-3, with TRBD2 identical over 8 bases. Germline CDR1 and CDR2: MDHEN and SYDVKM. The CDR3 length is 15 residues. V was clipped by 6 bases and J by 2 bases; unmatched bases: 7. The CDR3 coding sequence is TGTGCCAGCAGGTCCATAGCGGGGACCACAGATACGCAGTATTTT. Translated, it gives CASRSIAGTTDTQYF.

The chain joins TRBV6-5 to TRBJ1-2; 7 nucleotides line up with TRBD1. V was clipped by 0 bases and J by 7 bases; unmatched bases: 11. Per the germline V gene, CDR1 is MNHEY and CDR2 is SVGAGI. The CDR3 sequence is 16 residues long. The CDR3 protein is CASSYSISRQGGGYTF. The CDR3 DNA is TGTGCCAGCAGTTACTCGATTTCTCGACAGGGAGGTGGCTACACCTTC.

This chain joins TRBV7-2 and TRBJ2-2; tentatively, D is TRBD2 (6 bases). V lost 7 bases and J lost 4, with 13 bases in between. From germline, CDR1 is SGHTA and CDR2 FQGNSA. The CDR3 loop spans 14 amino acids. CDR3 sequence (DNA): TGTGCCAGCACCCTTACTAGCATCACCGGGGAGCTGTTTTTT. Translating gives CASTLTSITGELFF.

The chain employs TRBV10-3 and TRBJ2-3; D is undetermined. V lost 2 bases, J lost 0 bases, and 6 bases lay in between. The CDR3 is 14 amino acids. The germline gives CDR1 ENHRY, CDR2 SYGVKD. DNA of the CDR3: TGTGCCATCAGTGAGGGAGAAAGCACAGATACGCAGTATTTT. Its protein is CAISEGESTDTQYF.

This clone was observed a single time. This sequence joins TRBV18 and TRBJ1-1; the match to TRBD1 covers 8 bases. The ends lost 3 bases at V and 0 bases at J; junction bases unmatched: 12. This CDR3 comprises 18 residues. The germline CDR1 and CDR2 sequences are KGHSH and LQKENI. The CDR3 loop is CASSPVRTGITMNTEAFF. The CDR3 DNA reads TGTGCCAGCTCACCCGTTCGGACAGGGATAACGATGAACACTGAAGCTTTCTTT.